One sample yielded the 24 T cell receptor beta chains listed below, sequenced in a study of T cell responses to AZD1222 COVID-19 vaccine. The method was immunoSEQ multiplex PCR; TCRdb's version includes in-frame clones alone and lacks a portion of them. The sample has 110,000 or so clones, approximately 86% seen once. The sample in question was peripheral blood, obtained on day 0 of AZD1222 vaccination. These receptor sequences come from an adult in good health.

The chain employs TRBV19 and TRBJ1-2; D perhaps matches TRBD1 (5 bases). Looked up from germline, CDR1 is LNHDA and CDR2 is SQIVND (reference sequence). The CDR3 is 13 amino acids. V lost 5 bases to trimming and J lost 4 bases, with 11 bases between them. CDR3 coding DNA: TGTGCCAGTAGTCAGGGTCTTACCTATGGCTACACCTTC. Translated: CASSQGLTYGYTF.

V usage is TRBV4-3 and J usage is TRBJ2-7; TRBD1 aligns across 10 bases. With V trimmed by 0 bases and J by 3 bases, 11 bases remained unmatched. This CDR3 spans 18 amino acids. The V gene's germline CDR1 is LGHNA and CDR2 YSLEER. Written as DNA, the CDR3 is TGCGCCAGCAGCCAAGATCGTCCCCGACAGGGGGCAGTCTACGAGCAGTACTTC. Protein sequence: CASSQDRPRQGAVYEQYF.

V and J are TRBV3-1 (or the pseudogene TRBV3-2) and TRBJ2-1; D not resolved. Germline values: CDR1 LGHDT, CDR2 YNNKEL (reference sequence). The V and J ends lost 2 bases and 4 bases respectively, with 15 bases between them. The CDR3 has 16 residues. The CDR3 bases are TGTGCCAGCAGCCAACCTCTAGTGGCTCCTTACAATGAGCAGTTCTTC. Its protein product is CASSQPLVAPYNEQFF.

This clone was seen only a few times. The chain links TRBV19 to TRBJ2-1, with TRBD2 matching over 14 bases. Germline V gene data show CDR1 as LNHDA and CDR2 as SQIVND (reference sequence). The V and J ends lost 5 bases and 7 bases, in that order; junction bases with no gene match: 7. CDR3 size: 16 residues. The CDR3 region is CASSASGLAGVNEQFF. CDR3 coding DNA: TGTGCCAGTAGTGCCTCGGGACTAGCGGGAGTTAATGAGCAGTTCTTC.

V usage is TRBV5-4 and J usage is TRBJ2-3; 10 bases align to TRBD2. CDR1 and CDR2 from the germline V gene are SGHNT and YYREEE (reference sequence). This CDR3 is 15 amino acids long. With V trimmed by 0 bases and J by 6 bases, 4 bases remained unmatched. The CDR3 nucleotides are TGTGCCAGCAGCTTGGACCTAGCGGGAGCGGATACGCAGTATTTT. This gives the protein CASSLDLAGADTQYF. Filled out from reference TRBV5-4 and TRBJ2-3, the complete variable domain reads ETGVTQSPTHLIKTRGQQVTLRCSSQSGHNTVSWYQQALGQGPQFIFQYYREEENGRGNFPPRFSGLQFPNYSSELNVNALELDDSALYLCASSLDLAGADTQYFGPGTRLTVL.

This chain joins TRBV3-1 (or the pseudogene TRBV3-2) and TRBJ2-7; 12 bases are shared with TRBD1. The CDR3 contains 16 residues. After removal of 4 bases from V and 4 bases from J, the junction contained 8 bases not matched to a gene. Germline V lookup: CDR1 LGHDT, CDR2 YNNKEL (reference sequence). The CDR3 spells CASSPLRDRGPYEQYF. DNA for the CDR3: TGTGCCAGCAGCCCCCTCCGGGACAGGGGGCCTTACGAGCAGTACTTC.

The chain links TRBV4-2 to TRBJ1-2; a weak D match, TRBD1 (5 bases). The germline V gene has CDR1 LGHNA and CDR2 YNFKEQ. The CDR3 totals 15 residues. The ends were cut back, 2 bases at V and 6 bases at J, with 16 bases in the middle. CDR3: CASSQSTGDRDGYTF. The CDR3 DNA reads TGTGCCAGCAGCCAATCAACAGGCGATAGGGATGGCTACACCTTC.

The table lists this clone with a few counts. The chain has TRBV6-1 and TRBJ1-2, with D unclear. This CDR3 region has 16 residues. V lost 6 bases and J 0 bases, leaving 17 bases between the germline ends. Germline loops: CDR1 MNHNS, CDR2 SASEGT. This CDR3 is CASRERALLANYGYTF. The CDR3, as DNA: TGTGCCAGCAGGGAACGAGCCCTCCTGGCTAACTATGGCTACACCTTC.

The genes are TRBV4-2 and TRBJ2-2, with D unresolved. V was pared by 4 bases and J by 4 bases, with 4 bases between. The CDR3 contains 12 residues. Germline lookup yields CDR1 LGHNA and CDR2 YNFKEQ. CDR3 amino acids: CASSRVTGELFF. CDR3 bases: TGTGCCAGCAGCCGTGTCACCGGGGAGCTGTTTTTT.

This chain joins TRBV11-3 and TRBJ2-3, with 13 bases aligning to TRBD2. The CDR3 totals 17 residues. Germline V lookup: CDR1 SGHNT, CDR2 YENEEA. V shed 5 bases and J 0 bases; nucleotides not matched to a gene: 5. CDR3 in DNA: TGTGCCAGCAGCCTTCGGACTAGCGGGGGTAGCACAGATACGCAGTATTTT. Protein sequence: CASSLRTSGGSTDTQYF.

The gene calls are TRBV19 and TRBJ1-2; D is ambiguous. V lost 4 bases, J lost 4 bases, and 10 bases lay in between. Germline lookup yields CDR1 LNHDA and CDR2 SQIVND (reference sequence). The CDR3 consists of 13 residues. The CDR3 loop is CASSTGAGYGYTF. Here the CDR3 DNA reads TGTGCCAGTAGTACAGGAGCGGGCTATGGCTACACCTTC. The full variable domain, rest sourced from reference TRBV19 and TRBJ1-2, is DGGITQSPKYLFRKEGQNVTLSCEQNLNHDAMYWYRQDPGQGLRLIYYSQIVNDFQKGDIAEGYSVSREKKESFPLTVTSAQKNPTAFYLCASSTGAGYGYTFGSGTRLTVV.

The count of this clone is one. The chain recombines TRBV27 with TRBJ2-7, with a weak D call TRBD2 (5 bases). V lost 8 bases to trimming and J lost 3 bases, with 14 bases between them. The length of the CDR3 is 13 residues. CDR1 and CDR2 (germline): MNHEY, SMNVEV (reference sequence). The CDR3, as DNA: TGTGCCAGCCGCCGAGCAGCGGACTACGAGCAGTACTTC. Translating it yields CASRRAADYEQYF.

J is TRBJ1-1 and V is TRBV4-2; TRBD1 might be the D (5 bases). Germline loops: CDR1 LGHNA, CDR2 YNFKEQ. This CDR3 region has 15 residues. Trimming pared 1 base from V and 1 base from J, leaving 10 bases between. The DNA of the CDR3 is TGTGCCAGCAGCCAAGGCAGGGTAGGGAACACTGAAGCTTTCTTT. This translates into CASSQGRVGNTEAFF.

The V gene is TRBV11-3, the J gene TRBJ2-1, with D tentatively TRBD1 or TRBD2 (6 bases each). The CDR3 contains 15 residues. Germline lookup yields CDR1 SGHNT and CDR2 YENEEA. V was cut by 5 bases and J by 2 bases, with 13 bases left in between. The CDR3 DNA reads TGTGCCAGCAGCAGAGGACGGGGGCCCTACAATGAGCAGTTCTTC. It translates to CASSRGRGPYNEQFF.

V gene TRBV5-1 combines with J gene TRBJ2-1; D might be TRBD2 (5 bases). V was cut by 6 bases and J by 0 bases, with 13 bases left in between. This CDR3 has 15 residues. CDR1 is SGHRS, CDR2 YFSETQ, per germline. The CDR3 DNA reads TGCGCCAGCACAAGGACGGGGAGCTCCTACAATGAGCAGTTCTTC. This encodes CASTRTGSSYNEQFF.

V gene TRBV7-2 combines with J gene TRBJ2-5; D is undetermined. The V and J ends lost 4 bases and 1 base respectively, with 10 bases between them. Per the germline V gene, CDR1 is SGHTA and CDR2 is FQGNSA. The CDR3 contains 14 residues. The CDR3 here is CASSSTMLQETQYF. CDR3 sequence (DNA): TGTGCCAGCAGCTCTACTATGCTCCAAGAGACCCAGTACTTC. Together with reference TRBV7-2 and TRBJ2-5, the CDR3 gives the full variable domain: GAGVSQSPSNKVTEKGKDVELRCDPISGHTALYWYRQSLGQGLEFLIYFQGNSAPDKSGLPSDRFSAERTGGSVSTLTIQRTQQEDSAVYLCASSSTMLQETQYFGPGTRLLVL.

This sequence joins TRBV28 and TRBJ2-7, with D possibly being TRBD2 (6 bases). The CDR3 is 15 amino acids. The V end lost 4 bases, the J end lost 3 bases, and 16 bases lay between the germline ends. Germline V gives CDR1 MDHEN, CDR2 SYDVKM. DNA for the CDR3: TGTGCCAGCAGTTCCGGGACTCCCGGATACTACGAGCAGTACTTC. Translated, it gives CASSSGTPGYYEQYF.

This chain uses TRBV3-1 (or the pseudogene TRBV3-2) with TRBJ1-6, with TRBD1 identical over 8 bases. The CDR3 length is 15 residues. V lost 1 base and J lost 9; bases outside the gene matches: 5. CDR1 is LGHDT, CDR2 YNNKEL, per germline (reference sequence). CDR3 sequence reads: CASSQGTGSFSPLHF. The CDR3 DNA reads as TGTGCCAGCAGCCAAGGGACAGGGTCCTTTTCACCCCTCCACTTT.

The rearrangement joins TRBV12-5 to TRBJ2-1; D perhaps matches TRBD2 (5 bases). The CDR3 runs to 14 residues. Germline-derived CDR1 and CDR2 are LGHNT and FRNRAP. Between the trimmed V and J ends, which lost 6 bases and 8 bases, there was a span of 17 bases. The CDR3 DNA reads as TGTGCTAGTGGGGACTCAAACGGACTCTATGAGCAGTTCTTC. Amino acid sequence: CASGDSNGLYEQFF.

V gene TRBV9 combines with J gene TRBJ1-5; 8 bases match TRBD1. Looked up from germline, CDR1 is SGDLS and CDR2 is YYNGEE. The CDR3 spans 16 residues. J was trimmed by 0 bases and V by 6 bases; bases with no gene match: 8. CDR3 sequence: CASTPGTGDSNQPQHF. The CDR3 bases are TGTGCCAGCACCCCCGGGACAGGCGATAGCAATCAGCCCCAGCATTTT.

The chain has TRBV30 and TRBJ1-2; D is unclear. This CDR3 is 13 amino acids long. Germline V gene sequence: CDR1 GTSNPN, CDR2 SVGIG (reference sequence). The germline V and J ends were trimmed by 0 bases and 9 bases, with 14 bases remaining between them. The CDR3, as DNA: TGTGCCTGGAGTGTTAGCGTAGAGGGTAGCTACACCTTC. Its translation is CAWSVSVEGSYTF. The variable domain in full, completed from reference TRBV30 and TRBJ1-2, reads SQTIHQWPATLVQPVGSPLSLECTVEGTSNPNLYWYRQAAGRGLQLLFYSVGIGQISSEVPQNLSASRPQDRQFILSSKKLLLSDSGFYLCAWSVSVEGSYTFGSGTRLTVV.

The chain employs TRBV5-5 and TRBJ1-5, with D unresolved. V dropped 0 bases and J dropped 5 bases, with 9 bases sitting between them. The CDR3 length is 14 residues. Germline V lookup: CDR1 SGHKS, CDR2 YYEKEE (reference sequence). Written as DNA, the CDR3 is TGTGCCAGCAGCTTGGGTGGTTTCGATCAGCCCCAGCATTTT. Translating it yields CASSLGGFDQPQHF.

The rearrangement uses TRBV10-3 and TRBJ2-7; TRBD1 agrees at 7 bases. The CDR3 is 13 amino acids. The V and J ends lost 5 bases and 3 bases, in that order; junction bases with no gene match: 4. Per the germline V gene, CDR1 is ENHRY and CDR2 is SYGVKD. For the CDR3, the DNA is TGTGCCATCAGTAACAGGGGCGGCTACGAGCAGTACTTC. It yields the protein CAISNRGGYEQYF.

The V gene is TRBV28, the J gene TRBJ1-5, with a weak D call TRBD1 (6 bases). Germline CDR1 is MDHEN and CDR2 is SYDVKM. The V end lost 3 bases, the J end lost 5 bases, and 11 bases lay between the germline ends. CDR3 size: 14 residues. The DNA for the CDR3 is TGTGCCAGCAGTTTGGGCAGGGGCGATCAGCCCCAGCATTTT. It is translated as CASSLGRGDQPQHF.